Following are 5 T cell receptor beta chains from one sample sequenced in a study of blood T cell repertoires in COVID-19. Method: immunoSEQ multiplex PCR; TCRdb's copy keeps in-frame clones and lacks some. Among about 110,000 clones, 65% to 80% were seen once, and the ten largest hold about 4.5%. Sequencing was carried out using peripheral blood. Every receptor here comes from a man aged 65 to 85 with acute or convalescent COVID-19.

This chain joins TRBV4-1 and TRBJ1-2; D may be TRBD1 (5 bases). From germline, CDR1 is MGHRA and CDR2 YSYEKL. V lost 4 bases to trimming and J lost 3 bases, with 15 bases between them. CDR3 size: 15 residues. The CDR3 reads CASSRLDGGDYGYTF. The DNA for the CDR3 is TGCGCCAGCAGCCGACTTGACGGGGGTGACTATGGCTACACCTTC.

This clone was detected only once. Germline and junction disagree at one end, which may indicate a read error. This chain connects TRBV6-5 to TRBJ2-1; TRBD1 matches 9 bases. Germline V gene sequence: CDR1 MNHEY, CDR2 SVGAGI. There are 14 residues in the CDR3. The CDR3 DNA is TGTGCCAGCACTTACAGGGGGCAACACAATGAGCAGTTCTTC. This codes for CASTYRGQHNEQFF.

The chain uses TRBV4-2 and TRBJ2-2; 11 bases line up with TRBD1. CDR3 length: 14 residues. V lost 5 bases, J lost 7 bases, and 3 bases stayed unmatched. Germline-derived CDR1 and CDR2 are LGHNA and YNFKEQ. The chain's CDR3 is CASSAGTGGGELFF. The CDR3 region has the DNA TGTGCCAGCAGCGCCGGGACAGGGGGCGGGGAGCTGTTTTTT.

This clone occurred a few times. The chain recombines TRBV7-9 with TRBJ2-1; 9 nucleotides agree with TRBD2. This CDR3 comprises 14 residues. CDR1 and CDR2 (germline): SEHNR, FQNEAQ (reference sequence). V trimming: 2 bases; J trimming: 6 bases; junction bases outside the gene matches: 2. The CDR3 protein is CASSLRGGANEQFF. In DNA, the CDR3 is TGTGCCAGCAGCTTACGCGGGGGGGCCAATGAGCAGTTCTTC.

This clone was counted between two and nine times. The chain carries TRBV3-1 (or the pseudogene TRBV3-2) and TRBJ1-1, with no clear D. The CDR3 spans 15 residues. V was clipped by 4 bases and J by 7 bases, with 19 bases between them. The germline V gene has CDR1 LGHDT and CDR2 YNNKEL (reference sequence). CDR3 nucleotides: TGTGCCAGCAGCCCAAGTGCCCCGGTTGGAGTTGAAGCTTTCTTT. It yields the protein CASSPSAPVGVEAFF.